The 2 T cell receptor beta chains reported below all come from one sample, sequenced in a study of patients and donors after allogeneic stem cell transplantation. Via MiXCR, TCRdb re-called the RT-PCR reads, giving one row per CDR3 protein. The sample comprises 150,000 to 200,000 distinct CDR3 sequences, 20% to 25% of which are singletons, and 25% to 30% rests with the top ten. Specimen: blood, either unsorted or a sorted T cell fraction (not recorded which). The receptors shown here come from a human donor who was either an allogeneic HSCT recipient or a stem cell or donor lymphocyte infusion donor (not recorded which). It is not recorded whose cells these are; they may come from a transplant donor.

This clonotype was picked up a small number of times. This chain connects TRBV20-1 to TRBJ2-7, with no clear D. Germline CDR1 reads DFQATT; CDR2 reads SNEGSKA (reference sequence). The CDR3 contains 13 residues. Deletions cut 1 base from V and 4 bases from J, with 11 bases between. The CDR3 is CSARVGLGYEQYF. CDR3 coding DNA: TGCAGTGCTAGAGTAGGCCTGGGATACGAGCAGTACTTC.

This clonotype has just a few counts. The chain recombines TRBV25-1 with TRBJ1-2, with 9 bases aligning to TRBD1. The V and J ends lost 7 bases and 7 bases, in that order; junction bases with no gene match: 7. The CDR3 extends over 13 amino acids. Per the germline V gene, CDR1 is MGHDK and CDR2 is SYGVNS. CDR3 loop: CASNLGTGSGYTF. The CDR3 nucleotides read TGTGCCAGCAATTTAGGGACAGGGTCTGGCTACACCTTC.